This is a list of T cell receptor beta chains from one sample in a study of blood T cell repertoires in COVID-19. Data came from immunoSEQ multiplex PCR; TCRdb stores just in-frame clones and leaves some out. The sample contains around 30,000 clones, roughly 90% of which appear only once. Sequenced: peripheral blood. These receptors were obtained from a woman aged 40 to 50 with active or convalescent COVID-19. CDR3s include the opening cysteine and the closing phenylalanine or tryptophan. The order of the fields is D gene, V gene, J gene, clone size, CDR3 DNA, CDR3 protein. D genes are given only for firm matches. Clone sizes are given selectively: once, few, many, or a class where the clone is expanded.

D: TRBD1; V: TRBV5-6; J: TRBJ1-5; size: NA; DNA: TGTGCCAGCAACTTTAAGGGGCGGGGACAGAAGAGCAATCAGCCCCAGCATTTT; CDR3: CASNFKGRGQKSNQPQHF
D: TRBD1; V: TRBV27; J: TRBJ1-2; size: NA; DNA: TGTGCCAGCAGTTTGTTTGGAATAAGACAGGGGTGGGCCCAGAAAACTTATGGCTACACCTTC; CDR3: CASSLFGIRQGWAQKTYGYTF
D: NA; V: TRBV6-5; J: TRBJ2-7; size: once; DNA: TGTGCCAGCAGTTACTCGCGTGCGCCGGACGAGCAGTACTTC; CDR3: CASSYSRAPDEQYF
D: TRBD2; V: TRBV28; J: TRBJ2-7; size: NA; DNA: TGTGCCAGCAGGACTAGCGGCGGTTACGAGCAGTACTTC; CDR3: CASRTSGGYEQYF
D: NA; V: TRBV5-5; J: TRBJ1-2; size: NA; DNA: TGTGCCAGCAGCTTGGGCCCGGTCGGCTATGGCTACACCTTC; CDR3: CASSLGPVGYGYTF
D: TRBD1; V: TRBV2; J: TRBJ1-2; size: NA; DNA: TGTGCCAGCAGTGAGAGGGACAGGGTTGGCGGCTACACCTTC; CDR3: CASSERDRVGGYTF
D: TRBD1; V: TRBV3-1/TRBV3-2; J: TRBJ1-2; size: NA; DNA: TGTGCCAGCAGCCAAGGGAGGGGACAGAGCTATGGCTACACCTTC; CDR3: CASSQGRGQSYGYTF
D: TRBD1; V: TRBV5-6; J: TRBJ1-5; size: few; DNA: TGTGCCAGCAGCTTAGGACAGGGAATCAATCAGCCCCAGCATTTT; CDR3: CASSLGQGINQPQHF
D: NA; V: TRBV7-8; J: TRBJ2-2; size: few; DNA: TGTGCCAGCAGCCTTAGACTTCTGAACACCGGGGAGCTGTTTTTT; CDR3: CASSLRLLNTGELFF
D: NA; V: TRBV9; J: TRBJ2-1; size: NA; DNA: TGTGCTTCTAGCGAGAGCTCCTACAATGAGCAGTTCTTC; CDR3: CASSESSYNEQFF
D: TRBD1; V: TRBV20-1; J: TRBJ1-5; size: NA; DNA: TGCAGTGCTAGTAATCGGGACAGGGGTCGATATAGCAATCAGCCCCAGCATTTT; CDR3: CSASNRDRGRYSNQPQHF
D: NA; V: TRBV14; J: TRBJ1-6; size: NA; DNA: TGTGCCAGCAGCCAGGGCAGAGAGAATTCACCCCTCCACTTT; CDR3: CASSQGRENSPLHF
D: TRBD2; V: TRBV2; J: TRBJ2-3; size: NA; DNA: TGTGCCAGCAGTGACCCTAGCGGGTCCACAGATACGCAGTATTTT; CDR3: CASSDPSGSTDTQYF
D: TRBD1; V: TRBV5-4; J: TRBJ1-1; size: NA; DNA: TGTGCCAGCAGCCAAAAGACAGGGCCCATGAACACTGAAGCTTTCTTT; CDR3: CASSQKTGPMNTEAFF
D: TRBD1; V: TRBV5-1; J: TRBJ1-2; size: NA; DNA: TGCGCCAGCAGCCAGACAGGGGGCCGAGGCTCGGATGGCTACACCTTC; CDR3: CASSQTGGRGSDGYTF
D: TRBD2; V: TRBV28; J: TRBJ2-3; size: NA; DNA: TGTGCCAGCAGTTTAGCGGGGGAAGTGGGAGATACGCAGTATTTT; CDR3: CASSLAGEVGDTQYF
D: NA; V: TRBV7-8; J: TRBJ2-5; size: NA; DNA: TGTGCCAGCACCACAATTACAGGGATCTCTGAGACCCAGTACTTC; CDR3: CASTTITGISETQYF
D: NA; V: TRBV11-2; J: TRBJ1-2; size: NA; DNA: TGTGCCAGCAGCGCCCGTGGGGGCGACGATGGCTACACCTTC; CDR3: CASSARGGDDGYTF
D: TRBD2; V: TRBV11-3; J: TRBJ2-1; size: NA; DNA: TGTGCCAGCAGCTTAGGCGGGGGCTCCTACAATGAGCAGTTCTTC; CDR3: CASSLGGGSYNEQFF
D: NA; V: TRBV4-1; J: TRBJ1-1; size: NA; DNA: TGCGCCAGCAGCCTGACTTCCGGATACAACACTGAAGCTTTCTTT; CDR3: CASSLTSGYNTEAFF
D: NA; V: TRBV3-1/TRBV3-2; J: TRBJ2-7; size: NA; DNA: TGTGCCAGCAGCCCCAGGCCATACGAGCAGTACTTC; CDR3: CASSPRPYEQYF
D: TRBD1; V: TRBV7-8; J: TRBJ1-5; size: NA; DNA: TGTGCCAGCAGCAGCCCGGGACAGGGTAACAATCAGCCCCAGCATTTT; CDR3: CASSSPGQGNNQPQHF
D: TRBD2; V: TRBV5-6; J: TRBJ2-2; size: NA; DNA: TGTGCCAGCCGCGGGGGTTTCAACGGGGAGCTGTTTTTT; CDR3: CASRGGFNGELFF
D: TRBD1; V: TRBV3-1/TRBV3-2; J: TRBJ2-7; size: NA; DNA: TGTGCCAGCAGCAGTTCAGACAGGGGCGGCGAGCAGTACTTC; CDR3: CASSSSDRGGEQYF
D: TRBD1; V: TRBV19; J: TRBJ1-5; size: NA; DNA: TGTGCCAGTAGTATAGAGGGGGGGACAGGGGATCAGCCCCAGCATTTT; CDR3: CASSIEGGTGDQPQHF
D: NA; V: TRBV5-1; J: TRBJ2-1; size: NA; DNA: TGCGCCAGCAGCATCCGGGGTCCCTCCTACAATGAGCAGTTCTTC; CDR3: CASSIRGPSYNEQFF
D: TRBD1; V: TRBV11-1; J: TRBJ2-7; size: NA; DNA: TGTGCCAGCAGCTTTACCGACAGGGGGAGGCACGGCGAGCAGTACTTC; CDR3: CASSFTDRGRHGEQYF
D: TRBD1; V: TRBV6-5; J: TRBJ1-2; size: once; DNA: TGTGCCAGCAGCATGGACAGGAACTATGGCTACACCTTC; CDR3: CASSMDRNYGYTF
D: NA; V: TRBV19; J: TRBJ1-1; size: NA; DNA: TGTGCCAGTAGTATAGATCGGGGGGCCCGGAACACTGAAGCTTTCTTT; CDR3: CASSIDRGARNTEAFF
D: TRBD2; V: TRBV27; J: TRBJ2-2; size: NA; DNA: TGTGCCAGCAGTCCCCCCGGGGCAGCGGGAGCGCTCGGCGCCCCGGGGGAGCTGTTTTTT; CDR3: CASSPPGAAGALGAPGELFF
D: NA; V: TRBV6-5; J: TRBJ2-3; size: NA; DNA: TGTGCCAGCAGTTTAGCGATGCTTTCCACAGATACGCAGTATTTT; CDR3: CASSLAMLSTDTQYF
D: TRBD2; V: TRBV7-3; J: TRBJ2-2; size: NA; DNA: TGTGCCAGCAGCCCTTGGACTAGTCGGGGCGGCACCGGGGAGCTGTTTTTT; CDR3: CASSPWTSRGGTGELFF
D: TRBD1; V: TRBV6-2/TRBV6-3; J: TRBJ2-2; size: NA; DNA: TGTGCCAGCAGTAGGGTTCACGGACAGGGTGGTACCGGGGAGCTGTTTTTT; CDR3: CASSRVHGQGGTGELFF
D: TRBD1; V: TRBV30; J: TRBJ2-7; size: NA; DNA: TGTGCCTCTGGACAGGGGGCATTGTTCGAGCAGTACTTC; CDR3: CASGQGALFEQYF
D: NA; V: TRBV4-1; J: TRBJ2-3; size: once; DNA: TGCGCCAGCAGCCAAGTCCCCTCGAGCCCGCAGTATTTT; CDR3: CASSQVPSSPQYF